The clone carrying this TCR beta chain was observed at least ten times. The sample comes from a study of kidney transplant recipient with SARS-CoV-2 infection. MiXCR was run by TCRdb on the reads, yielding one entry per CDR3 protein. The table has under 300,000 distinct CDR3 sequences, 29% seen once; the top ten hold more than 6.5%. The V and J ends lost 4 bases and 0 bases respectively, with 9 bases between them. The CDR3 is 15 residues long. Germline CDR1 is SGHNT and CDR2 is YENEEA. The V and J genes are TRBV11-3 and TRBJ2-2; D not certain. The starting material was a blood sample, obtained at baseline and on roughly day 120 from a kidney transplant recipient. The receptor was derived from a male patient in his 30s who had COVID-19 and was a kidney transplant recipient. The T cells may partly be graft donor cells. CDR3: CASSSGTANTGELFF. The CDR3 DNA reads TGTGCCAGCAGCTCAGGAACGGCGAACACCGGGGAGCTGTTTTTT.